This is a list of T cell receptor beta chains from one sample in a study of blood T cell repertoires in COVID-19. The data were produced by immunoSEQ multiplex PCR, yet TCRdb's version contains in-frame clones alone and is incomplete. The table records 94,000 or so clones, 85% to 90% of them present only once. Sequences were obtained from peripheral blood. The receptors stem from a woman in her 70s with acute or convalescent COVID-19. CDR3s include the opening cysteine and the closing phenylalanine or tryptophan. A D gene is named only where the DNA matches it firmly.

d_call	j_call	v_call	cdr3_aa	cdr3_nt
-	TRBJ2-7	TRBV18	CASSRDTNYEQYF	TGTGCCAGCTCACGGGACACCAACTACGAGCAGTACTTC
-	TRBJ2-7	TRBV29-1	CSVLAEYEQYF	TGCAGCGTTTTGGCCGAATACGAGCAGTACTTC
-	TRBJ2-3	TRBV6-5	CASTFTGGHTQYF	TGTGCCAGCACCTTCACCGGGGGGCATACGCAGTATTTT
-	TRBJ1-3	TRBV13	CASSKTEASSGNTIYF	TGTGCCAGCAGCAAAACCGAAGCGAGCTCTGGAAACACCATATATTTT
-	TRBJ2-1	TRBV27	CASSDRLENNEQFF	TGTGCCAGCAGCGACAGGTTGGAAAACAATGAGCAGTTCTTC
-	TRBJ1-3	TRBV6-1	CASSEYLSPRKGGNTIYF	TGTGCCAGCAGTGAATATCTCTCGCCGAGGAAAGGTGGAAACACCATATATTTT
TRBD2	TRBJ2-1	TRBV24-1	CAIATSGIGEQFF	TGTGCCATTGCGACTAGCGGGATCGGTGAGCAGTTCTTC
-	TRBJ1-1	TRBV5-4	CASSLLAGVNTEAFF	TGTGCCAGCAGCTTGCTGGCAGGGGTGAACACTGAAGCTTTCTTT
-	TRBJ1-1	TRBV30	CAWSGNSEAFF	TGTGCCTGGAGTGGTAACTCTGAAGCTTTCTTT
TRBD2	TRBJ2-3	TRBV19	CASTPMSGGSYTQYF	TGTGCCAGTACCCCAATGAGCGGGGGTTCGTATACGCAGTATTTT
-	TRBJ1-2	TRBV2	CASSVEGIDGYTF	TGTGCCAGCAGTGTGGAGGGGATCGATGGCTACACCTTC
TRBD1	TRBJ1-6	TRBV6-5	CASRRDSTPLHF	TGTGCCAGCAGGAGGGACAGCACACCCCTCCACTTT
-	TRBJ2-1	TRBV7-2	CASSLNPDSYNEQFF	TGTGCCAGCAGCTTAAACCCAGACTCCTACAATGAGCAGTTCTTC